This entry is about one T cell receptor beta chain. Its cognate antigen is unknown. The data were taken from a study of T cell responses to AZD1222 COVID-19 vaccine. Points from the study as a whole: Reportedly, nearly half of unique spike TCRs recognized epitopes outside B.1.351/B.1.1.7 mutations. Researchers took repertoire samples only after the peak T cell response had come. Spike-wide coverage was observed for vaccine-associated CD4 TCRs, with dominant responses at 160-218 and 743-854.

TCRdb's copy holds only in-frame clones and misses some; the assay was immunoSEQ multiplex PCR. The sample consists of more than 100,000 clones, about 87% of them appearing once. The TCR was taken from an adult in good health. The sequencing used peripheral blood, collected on day 0 of AZD1222 vaccination.

CDR3 DNA sequence: TGTGCCAGCAGTTACTCATTTGAGGGCACTGAAGCTTTCTTT. This sequence encodes CASSYSFEGTEAFF. V is TRBV6-5 and J is TRBJ1-1; D is unclear. V was pared by 0 bases and J by 4 bases, with 9 bases between. From germline, CDR1 is MNHEY and CDR2 SVGAGI. The CDR3 totals 14 residues.